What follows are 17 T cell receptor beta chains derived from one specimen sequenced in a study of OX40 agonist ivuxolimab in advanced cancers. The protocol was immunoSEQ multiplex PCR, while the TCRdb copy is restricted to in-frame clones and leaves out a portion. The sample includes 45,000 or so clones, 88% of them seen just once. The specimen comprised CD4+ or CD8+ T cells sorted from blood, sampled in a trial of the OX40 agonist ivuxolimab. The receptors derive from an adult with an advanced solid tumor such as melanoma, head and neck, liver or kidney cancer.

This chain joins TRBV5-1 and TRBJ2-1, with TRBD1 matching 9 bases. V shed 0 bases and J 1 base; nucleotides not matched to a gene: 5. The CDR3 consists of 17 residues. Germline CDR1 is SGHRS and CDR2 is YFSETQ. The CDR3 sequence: CASSLGWGTGSYNEQFF. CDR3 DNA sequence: TGCGCCAGCAGCTTGGGGTGGGGGACAGGGTCCTACAATGAGCAGTTCTTC.

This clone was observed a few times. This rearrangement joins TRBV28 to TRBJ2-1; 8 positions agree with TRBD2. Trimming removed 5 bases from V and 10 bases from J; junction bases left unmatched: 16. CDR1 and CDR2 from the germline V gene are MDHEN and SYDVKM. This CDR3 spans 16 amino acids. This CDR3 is CASSPRVNSGKGEQFF. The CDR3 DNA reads TGTGCCAGCAGTCCCCGGGTGAATAGCGGGAAAGGAGAGCAGTTCTTC.

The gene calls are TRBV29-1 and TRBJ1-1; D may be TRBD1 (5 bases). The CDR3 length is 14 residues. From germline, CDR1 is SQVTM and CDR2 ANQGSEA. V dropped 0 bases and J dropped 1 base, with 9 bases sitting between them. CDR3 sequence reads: CSVEDVQGNTEAFF. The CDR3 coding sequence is TGCAGCGTTGAAGATGTTCAGGGGAACACTGAAGCTTTCTTT. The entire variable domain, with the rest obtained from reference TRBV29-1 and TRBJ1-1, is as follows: SAVISQKPSRDICQRGTSLTIQCQVDSQVTMMFWYRQQPGQSLTLIATANQGSEATYESGFVIDKFPISRPNLTFSTLTVSNMSPEDSSIYLCSVEDVQGNTEAFFGQGTRLTVV.

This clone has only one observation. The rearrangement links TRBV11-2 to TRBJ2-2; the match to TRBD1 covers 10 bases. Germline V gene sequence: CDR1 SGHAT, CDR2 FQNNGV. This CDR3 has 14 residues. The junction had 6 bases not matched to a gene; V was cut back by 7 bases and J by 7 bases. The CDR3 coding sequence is TGTGCCAGCAACTTGGGACAGGGGTTCGGGGAGCTGTTTTTT. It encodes CASNLGQGFGELFF.

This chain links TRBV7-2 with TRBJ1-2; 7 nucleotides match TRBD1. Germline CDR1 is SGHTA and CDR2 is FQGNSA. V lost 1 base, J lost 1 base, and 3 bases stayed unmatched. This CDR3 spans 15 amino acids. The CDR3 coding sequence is TGTGCCAGCAGCTTAGGACAGGGTGGTAACTATGGCTACACCTTC. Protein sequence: CASSLGQGGNYGYTF.

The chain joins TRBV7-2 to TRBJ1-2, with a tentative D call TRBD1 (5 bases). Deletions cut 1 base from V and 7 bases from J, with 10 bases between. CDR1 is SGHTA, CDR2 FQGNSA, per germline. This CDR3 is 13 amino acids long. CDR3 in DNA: TGTGCCAGCAGCTTAGTGAGGGGAGTTGGCTACACCTTC. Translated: CASSLVRGVGYTF.

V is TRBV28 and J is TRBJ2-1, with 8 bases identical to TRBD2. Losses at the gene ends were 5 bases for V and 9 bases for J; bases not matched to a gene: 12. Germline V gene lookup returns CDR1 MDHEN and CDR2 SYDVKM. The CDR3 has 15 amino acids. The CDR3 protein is CASSAPGLEVSEQFF. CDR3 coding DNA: TGTGCCAGCAGTGCTCCGGGACTAGAAGTTTCTGAGCAGTTCTTC.

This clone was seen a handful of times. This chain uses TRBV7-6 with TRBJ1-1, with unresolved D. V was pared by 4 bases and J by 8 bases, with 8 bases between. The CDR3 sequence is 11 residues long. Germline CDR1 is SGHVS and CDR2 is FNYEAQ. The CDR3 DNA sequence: TGTGCCAGCAGCTCCTCCAACGAAGCTTTCTTT. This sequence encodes CASSSSNEAFF. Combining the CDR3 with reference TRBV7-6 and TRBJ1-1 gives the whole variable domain GAGVSQSPRYKVTKRGQDVALRCDPISGHVSLYWYRQALGQGPEFLTYFNYEAQQDKSGLPNDRFSAERPEGSISTLTIQRTEQRDSAMYRCASSSSNEAFFGQGTRLTVV.

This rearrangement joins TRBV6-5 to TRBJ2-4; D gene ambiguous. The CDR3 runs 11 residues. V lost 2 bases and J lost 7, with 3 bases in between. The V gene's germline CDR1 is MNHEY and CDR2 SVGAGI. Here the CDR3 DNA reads TGTGCCAGCAGTTACAGGAACATTCAGTACTTC. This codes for CASSYRNIQYF.

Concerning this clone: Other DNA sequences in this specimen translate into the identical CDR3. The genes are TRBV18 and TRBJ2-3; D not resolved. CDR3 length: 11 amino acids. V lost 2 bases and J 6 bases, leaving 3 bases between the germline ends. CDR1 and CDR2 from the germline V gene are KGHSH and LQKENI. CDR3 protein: CASSPMDTQYF. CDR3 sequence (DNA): TGTGCCAGCTCACCAATGGATACGCAGTATTTT.

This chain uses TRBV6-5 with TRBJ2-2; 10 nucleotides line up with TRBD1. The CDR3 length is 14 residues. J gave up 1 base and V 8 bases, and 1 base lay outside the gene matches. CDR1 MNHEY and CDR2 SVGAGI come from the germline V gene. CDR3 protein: CASRTGGNTGELFF. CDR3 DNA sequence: TGTGCCAGCCGGACAGGGGGGAACACCGGGGAGCTGTTTTTT.

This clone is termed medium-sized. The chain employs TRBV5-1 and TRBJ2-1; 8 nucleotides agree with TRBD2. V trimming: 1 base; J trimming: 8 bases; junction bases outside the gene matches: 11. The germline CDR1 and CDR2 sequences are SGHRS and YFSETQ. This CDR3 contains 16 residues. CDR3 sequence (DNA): TGCGCCAGCAGCTTGCCGCTCGGGAGGGCCGGAGATGAGCAGTTCTTC. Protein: CASSLPLGRAGDEQFF.

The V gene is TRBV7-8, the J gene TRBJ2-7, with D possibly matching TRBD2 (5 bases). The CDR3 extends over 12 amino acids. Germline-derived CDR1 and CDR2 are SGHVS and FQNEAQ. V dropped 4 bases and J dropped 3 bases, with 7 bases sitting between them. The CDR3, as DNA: TGTGCCAGCAGCTCGACTATCTACGAGCAGTACTTC. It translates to CASSSTIYEQYF.

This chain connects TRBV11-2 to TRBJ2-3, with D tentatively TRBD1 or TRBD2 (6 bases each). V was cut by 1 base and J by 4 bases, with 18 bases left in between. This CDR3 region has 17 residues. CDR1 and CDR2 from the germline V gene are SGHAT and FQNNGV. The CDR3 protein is CASSLAAGASGSDTQYF. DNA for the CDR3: TGTGCCAGCAGCTTAGCGGCAGGGGCCAGCGGGTCAGATACGCAGTATTTT.

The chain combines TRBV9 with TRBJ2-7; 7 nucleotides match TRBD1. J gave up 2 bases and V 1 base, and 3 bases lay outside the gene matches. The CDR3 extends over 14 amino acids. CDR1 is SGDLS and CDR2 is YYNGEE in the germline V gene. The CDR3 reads CASSVRGGPYEQYF. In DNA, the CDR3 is TGTGCCAGCAGCGTACGAGGGGGCCCCTACGAGCAGTACTTC.

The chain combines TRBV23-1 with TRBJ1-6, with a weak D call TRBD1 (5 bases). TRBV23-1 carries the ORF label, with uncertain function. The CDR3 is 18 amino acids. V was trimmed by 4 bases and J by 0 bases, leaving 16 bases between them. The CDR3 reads CASSLPPGLCSYNSPLHF. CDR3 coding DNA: TGCGCCAGCAGTCTCCCACCGGGACTCTGCTCCTATAATTCACCCCTCCACTTT.

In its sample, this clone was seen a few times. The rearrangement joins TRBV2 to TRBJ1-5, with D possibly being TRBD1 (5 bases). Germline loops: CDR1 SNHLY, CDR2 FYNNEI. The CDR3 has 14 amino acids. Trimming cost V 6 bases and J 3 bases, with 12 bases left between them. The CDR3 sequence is CASRVGGDNQPQHF. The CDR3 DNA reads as TGTGCCAGCAGGGTTGGGGGGGACAATCAGCCCCAGCATTTT.